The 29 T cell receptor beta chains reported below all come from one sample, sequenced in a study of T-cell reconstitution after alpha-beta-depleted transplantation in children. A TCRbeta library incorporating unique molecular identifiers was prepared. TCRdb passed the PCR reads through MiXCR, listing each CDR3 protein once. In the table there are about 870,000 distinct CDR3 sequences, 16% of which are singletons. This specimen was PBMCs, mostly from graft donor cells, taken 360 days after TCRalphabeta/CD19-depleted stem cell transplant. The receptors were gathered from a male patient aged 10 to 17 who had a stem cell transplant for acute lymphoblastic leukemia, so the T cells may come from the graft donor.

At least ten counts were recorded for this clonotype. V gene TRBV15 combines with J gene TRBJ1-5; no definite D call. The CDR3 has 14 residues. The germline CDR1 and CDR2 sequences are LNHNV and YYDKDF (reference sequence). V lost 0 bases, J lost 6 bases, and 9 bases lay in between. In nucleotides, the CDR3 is TGTGCCACCAGCAGAGAAGGGCCAATTCAGCCCCAGCATTTT. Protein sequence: CATSREGPIQPQHF.

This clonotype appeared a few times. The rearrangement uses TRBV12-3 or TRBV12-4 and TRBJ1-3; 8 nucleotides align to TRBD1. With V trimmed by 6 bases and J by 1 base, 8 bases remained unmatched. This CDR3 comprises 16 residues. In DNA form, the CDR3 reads TGTGCCAGCAGGCTAGGACAGGGAGCTTCTGGAAACACCATATATTTT. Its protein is CASRLGQGASGNTIYF.

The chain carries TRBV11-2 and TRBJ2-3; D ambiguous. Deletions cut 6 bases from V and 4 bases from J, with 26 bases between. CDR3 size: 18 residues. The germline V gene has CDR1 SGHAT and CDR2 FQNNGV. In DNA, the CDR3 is TGTGCCAGCAGACCTCCTGCTTCAACCGCTTTTGACTCAGATACGCAGTATTTT. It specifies CASRPPASTAFDSDTQYF.

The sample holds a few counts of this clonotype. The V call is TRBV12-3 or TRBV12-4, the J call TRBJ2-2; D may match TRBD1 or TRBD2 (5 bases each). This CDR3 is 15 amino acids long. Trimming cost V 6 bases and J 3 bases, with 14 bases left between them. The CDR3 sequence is CASRGVGADTGELFF. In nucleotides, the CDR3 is TGTGCCAGCAGGGGGGTTGGAGCTGACACCGGGGAGCTGTTTTTT.

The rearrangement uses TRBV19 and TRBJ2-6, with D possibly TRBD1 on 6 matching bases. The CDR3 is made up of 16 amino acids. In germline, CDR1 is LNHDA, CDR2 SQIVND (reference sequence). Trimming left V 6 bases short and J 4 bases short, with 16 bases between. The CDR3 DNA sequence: TGTGCCAGTAGGACCAGGGGCCAATCAGGGGCCAACGTCCTGACTTTC. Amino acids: CASRTRGQSGANVLTF.

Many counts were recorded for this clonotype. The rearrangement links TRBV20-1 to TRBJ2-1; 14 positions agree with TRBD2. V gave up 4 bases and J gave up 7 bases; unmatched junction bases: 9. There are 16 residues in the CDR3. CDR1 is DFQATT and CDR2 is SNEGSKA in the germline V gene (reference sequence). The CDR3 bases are TGCAGTGCTATCTCCGGGACTAGCGGGAGAAGGAATGAGCAGTTCTTC. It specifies CSAISGTSGRRNEQFF.

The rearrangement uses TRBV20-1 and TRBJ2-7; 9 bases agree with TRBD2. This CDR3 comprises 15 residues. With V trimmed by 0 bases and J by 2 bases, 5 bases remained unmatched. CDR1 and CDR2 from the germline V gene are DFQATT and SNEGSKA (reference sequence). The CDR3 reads CSARDGGRAPYEQYF. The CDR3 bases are TGCAGTGCTAGAGACGGCGGGAGGGCCCCCTACGAGCAGTACTTC.

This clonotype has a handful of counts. In DNA, the CDR3 is TGCAGCGTTGGGCCCCACTATGGCTACACCTTC. Residues: CSVGPHYGYTF. The chain recombines TRBV29-1 with TRBJ1-2; D call uncertain. Germline CDR1 reads SQVTM; CDR2 reads ANQGSEA. The germline V and J ends were trimmed by 4 bases and 3 bases, with 6 bases remaining between them. This CDR3 contains 11 residues.

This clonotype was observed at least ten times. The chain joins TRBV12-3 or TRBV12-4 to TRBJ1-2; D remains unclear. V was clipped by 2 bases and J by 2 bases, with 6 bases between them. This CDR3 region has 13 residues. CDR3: CASSLSTNYGYTF. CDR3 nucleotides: TGTGCCAGCAGTTTAAGTACGAACTATGGCTACACCTTC.

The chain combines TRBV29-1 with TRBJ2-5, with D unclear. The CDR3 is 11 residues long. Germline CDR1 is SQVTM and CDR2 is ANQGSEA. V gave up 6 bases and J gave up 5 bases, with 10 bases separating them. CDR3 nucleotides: TGCAGCGTCGCGGACCGGGAGACCCAGTACTTC. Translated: CSVADRETQYF.

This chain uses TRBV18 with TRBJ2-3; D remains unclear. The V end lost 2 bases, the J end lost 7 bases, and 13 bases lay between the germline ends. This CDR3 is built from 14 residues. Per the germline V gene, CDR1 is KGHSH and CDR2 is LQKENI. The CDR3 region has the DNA TGTGCCAGCTCACCATCCGCCCGTGGAAATACGCAGTATTTT. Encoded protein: CASSPSARGNTQYF.

The CDR3 spells CASSPISLAGGHEQYF. DNA for the CDR3: TGTGCCAGCAGTCCAATATCACTAGCGGGAGGCCACGAGCAGTACTTC. The gene calls are TRBV27 and TRBJ2-7; TRBD2 matches at 12 bases. V gave up 5 bases and J gave up 5 bases; unmatched junction bases: 10. The CDR3 is 16 amino acids. Germline values: CDR1 MNHEY, CDR2 SMNVEV (reference sequence).

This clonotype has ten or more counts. As DNA, the CDR3 is TGTGCCAGCAGTTACGGGCTAGCTGGCACAGATACGCAGTATTTT. It translates to CASSYGLAGTDTQYF. The chain employs TRBV6-5 and TRBJ2-3, with a possible D match to TRBD2 (5 bases). The germline CDR1 and CDR2 sequences are MNHEY and SVGAGI. The CDR3 loop spans 15 amino acids. With 2 bases removed from V and 1 base from J, the gap between germline ends came to 10 bases.

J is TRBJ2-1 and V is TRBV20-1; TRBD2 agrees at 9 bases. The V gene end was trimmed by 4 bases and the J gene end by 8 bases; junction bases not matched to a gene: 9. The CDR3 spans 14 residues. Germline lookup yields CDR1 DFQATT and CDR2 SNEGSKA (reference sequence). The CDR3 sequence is CSAIFPGTSHEQFF. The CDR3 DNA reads TGCAGTGCTATCTTCCCCGGGACTAGCCATGAGCAGTTCTTC.

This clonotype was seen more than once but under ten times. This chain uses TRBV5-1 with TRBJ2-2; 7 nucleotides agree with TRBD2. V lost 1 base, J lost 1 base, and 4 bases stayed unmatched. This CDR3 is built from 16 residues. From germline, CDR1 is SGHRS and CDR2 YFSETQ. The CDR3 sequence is CASSLRSGMNTGELFF. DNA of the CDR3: TGCGCCAGCAGCTTGAGGAGCGGGATGAACACCGGGGAGCTGTTTTTT.

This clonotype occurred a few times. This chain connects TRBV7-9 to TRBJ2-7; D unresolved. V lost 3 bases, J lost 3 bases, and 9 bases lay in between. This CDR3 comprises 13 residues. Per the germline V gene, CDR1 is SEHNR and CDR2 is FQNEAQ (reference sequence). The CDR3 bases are TGTGCCAGCAGCTTGGCGATATACTACGAGCAGTACTTC. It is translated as CASSLAIYYEQYF.

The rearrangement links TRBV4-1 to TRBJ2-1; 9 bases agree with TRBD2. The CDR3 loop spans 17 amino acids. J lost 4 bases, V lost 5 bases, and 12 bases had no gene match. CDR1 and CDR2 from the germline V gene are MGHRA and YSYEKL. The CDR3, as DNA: TGCGCCAGCAGCTACTTAGCGGGAGCATCTCCTTACAATGAGCAGTTCTTC. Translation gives CASSYLAGASPYNEQFF.

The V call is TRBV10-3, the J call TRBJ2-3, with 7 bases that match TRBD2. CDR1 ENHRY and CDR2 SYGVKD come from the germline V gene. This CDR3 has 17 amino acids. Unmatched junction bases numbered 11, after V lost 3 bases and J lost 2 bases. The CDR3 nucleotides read TGTGCCATCAGTGACGAGGCGGGAGACGCTTTCACAGATACGCAGTATTTT. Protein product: CAISDEAGDAFTDTQYF.

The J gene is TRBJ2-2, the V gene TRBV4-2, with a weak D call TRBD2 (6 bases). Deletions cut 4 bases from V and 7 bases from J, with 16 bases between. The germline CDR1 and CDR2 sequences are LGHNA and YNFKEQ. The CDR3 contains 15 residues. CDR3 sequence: CASSPRASAIGELFF. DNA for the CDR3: TGTGCCAGCAGCCCCCGGGCTAGCGCAATCGGGGAGCTGTTTTTT.

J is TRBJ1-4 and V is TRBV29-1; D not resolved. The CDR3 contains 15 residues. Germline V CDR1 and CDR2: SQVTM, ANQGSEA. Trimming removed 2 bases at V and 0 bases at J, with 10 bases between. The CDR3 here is CSVEIGRTTNEKLFF. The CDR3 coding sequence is TGCAGCGTTGAAATCGGCAGGACAACTAATGAAAAACTGTTTTTT.

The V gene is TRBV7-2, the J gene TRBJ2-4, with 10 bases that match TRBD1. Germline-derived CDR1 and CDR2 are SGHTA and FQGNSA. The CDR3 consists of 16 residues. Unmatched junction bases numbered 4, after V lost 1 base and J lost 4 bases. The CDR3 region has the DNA TGTGCCAGCAGCTTAGTAGGGGGACAGGGGAAAAACATTCAGTACTTC. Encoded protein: CASSLVGGQGKNIQYF.

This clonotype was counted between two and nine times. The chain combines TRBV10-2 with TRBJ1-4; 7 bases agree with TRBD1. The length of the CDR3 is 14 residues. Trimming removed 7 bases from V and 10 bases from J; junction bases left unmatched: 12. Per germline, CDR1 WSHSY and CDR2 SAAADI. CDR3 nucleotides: TGCGCCAGCACGGAGGGACAGTCGGGGGCAAAACTGTTTTTT. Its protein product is CASTEGQSGAKLFF.

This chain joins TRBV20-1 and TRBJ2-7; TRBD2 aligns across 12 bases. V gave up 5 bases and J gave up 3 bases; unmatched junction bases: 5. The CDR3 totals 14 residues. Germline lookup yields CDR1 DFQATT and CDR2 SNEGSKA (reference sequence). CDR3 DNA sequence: TGCAGTGCTCCCACTAGCGGGAGGTACTACGAGCAGTACTTC. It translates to CSAPTSGRYYEQYF.

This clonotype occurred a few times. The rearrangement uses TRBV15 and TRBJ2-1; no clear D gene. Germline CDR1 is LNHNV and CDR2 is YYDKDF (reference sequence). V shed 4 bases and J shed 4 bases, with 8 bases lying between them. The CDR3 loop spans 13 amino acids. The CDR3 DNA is TGTGCCACCAGCAAGGCTGGGTACAATGAGCAGTTCTTC. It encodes CATSKAGYNEQFF.

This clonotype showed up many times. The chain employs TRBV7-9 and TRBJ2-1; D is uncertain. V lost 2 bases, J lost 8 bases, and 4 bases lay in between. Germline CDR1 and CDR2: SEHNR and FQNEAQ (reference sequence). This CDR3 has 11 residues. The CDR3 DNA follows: TGTGCCAGCAGCTTAATGGATGAGCAGTTCTTC. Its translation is CASSLMDEQFF.

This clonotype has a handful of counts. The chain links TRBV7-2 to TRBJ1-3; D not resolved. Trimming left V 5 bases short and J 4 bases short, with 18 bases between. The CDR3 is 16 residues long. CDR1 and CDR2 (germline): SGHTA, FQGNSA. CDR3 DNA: TGTGCCAGCAGCCCACAGCCCCTACTGGGCGGAAACACCATATATTTT. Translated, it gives CASSPQPLLGGNTIYF.

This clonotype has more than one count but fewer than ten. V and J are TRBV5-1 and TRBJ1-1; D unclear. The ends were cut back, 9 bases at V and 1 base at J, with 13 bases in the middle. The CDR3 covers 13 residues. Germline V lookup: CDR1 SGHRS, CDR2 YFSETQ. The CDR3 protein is CATSVAPNTEAFF. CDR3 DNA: TGCGCCACCTCGGTAGCCCCGAACACTGAAGCTTTCTTT.

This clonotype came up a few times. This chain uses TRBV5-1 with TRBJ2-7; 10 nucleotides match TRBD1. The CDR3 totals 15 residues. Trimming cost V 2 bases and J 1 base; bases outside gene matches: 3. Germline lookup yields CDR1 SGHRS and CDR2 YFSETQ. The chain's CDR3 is CASSFRDRGSYEQYF. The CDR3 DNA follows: TGCGCCAGCAGCTTCCGGGACAGGGGATCCTACGAGCAGTACTTC.

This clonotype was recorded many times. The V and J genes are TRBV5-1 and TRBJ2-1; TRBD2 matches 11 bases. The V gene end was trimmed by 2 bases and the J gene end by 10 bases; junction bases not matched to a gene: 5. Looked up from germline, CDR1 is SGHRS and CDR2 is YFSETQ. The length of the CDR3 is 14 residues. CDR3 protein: CASSFTSGSGEQFF. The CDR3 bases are TGCGCCAGCAGCTTCACTAGCGGGAGTGGGGAGCAGTTCTTC.